The entry that follows covers one T cell receptor (beta chain) sequence. The CDR3 extends over 14 amino acids. CDR1 is MNHEY, CDR2 SVGAGI, per germline. This sample was taken from a study of cytomegalovirus exposure and HLA in healthy donors. Whole-study context: Of all 360 or so donors who were genotyped, roughly 81% belonged to the Caucasian-associated ancestry cluster.

The study ran its PCR with 60 Vbeta and 13 Jbeta primers. Produced via immunoSEQ multiplex PCR; TCRdb's table is partial and in-frame only. The repertoire has 150,000 to 200,000 clones, roughly 75% of them found once; the top ten carry around 10%. Sequencing input: PBMCs. This receptor was obtained from a man between 18 and 29 years old in good health and CMV-seropositive. The genes are TRBV6-5 and TRBJ2-5, with D tentatively TRBD2 (6 bases). The tail of the sequence fits TRBJ2-7 better, so the J call may be wrong. The CDR3 region has the DNA TGTGCCAGCAGCCCCGGGCTAGCGAGCAACGAGCAGTACTTC. Translation: CASSPGLASNEQYF.